Following are 13 T cell receptor beta chains from one sample sequenced in a study of blood T cell repertoires in COVID-19. Sequencing was performed with immunoSEQ multiplex PCR; in TCRdb, only in-frame clones are kept and a portion is missing. This sample has about 280,000 clones; approximately 91% occur once, and the top ten carry 0.85% to 1%. The material sequenced was peripheral blood. The receptors stem from a woman between 40 and 50 years old who had recovered from COVID-19.

The chain recombines TRBV2 with TRBJ2-3; 8 bases are a match to TRBD2. V lost 5 bases, J lost 6 bases, and 19 bases stayed unmatched. The CDR3 covers 18 residues. Germline loops: CDR1 SNHLY, CDR2 FYNNEI. The chain's CDR3 is CASSTAMSGGPHMDTQYF. CDR3 nucleotides: TGTGCCAGCAGTACCGCCATGTCGGGAGGGCCGCACATGGATACGCAGTATTTT.

The CDR3 loop reads CASSIGPSSYEQYF. Here the CDR3 DNA reads TGTGCCAGTAGTATAGGCCCTAGCTCCTACGAGCAGTACTTC. The chain has TRBV19 and TRBJ2-7; D is uncertain. Trimming left V 1 base short and J 0 bases short, with 7 bases between. Germline V CDR1 and CDR2: LNHDA, SQIVND (reference sequence). This CDR3 region has 14 residues.

The V call is TRBV2, the J call TRBJ2-1, with D hard to call. CDR1 and CDR2 (germline): SNHLY, FYNNEI. The CDR3 has 15 residues. V shed 1 base and J shed 2 bases, with 9 bases lying between them. The CDR3: CASSEVSLTYNEQFF. The DNA of the CDR3 is TGTGCCAGCAGTGAAGTTAGCTTGACCTACAATGAGCAGTTCTTC.

V usage is TRBV24-1 and J usage is TRBJ2-7, with D perhaps matching TRBD1 (7 bases). Trimming left V 3 bases short and J 11 bases short, with 16 bases between. The V gene's germline CDR1 is KGHDR and CDR2 SFDVKD. CDR3 length: 13 residues. Here the CDR3 DNA reads TGTGCCACCAGTGATGCGGGACAGCCAGTTAAGTACTTC. Protein: CATSDAGQPVKYF.

The chain joins TRBV7-9 to TRBJ1-5; the D gene is possibly TRBD1 (5 bases). Trimming took off 4 bases at V and 5 bases at J, with 12 bases between the two ends. Germline V gene sequence: CDR1 SEHNR, CDR2 FQNEAQ (reference sequence). The CDR3 covers 14 residues. In DNA form, the CDR3 reads TGTGCCAGCAGCTCCAGGGATTCGGATCAGCCCCAGCATTTT. Its protein is CASSSRDSDQPQHF. The whole variable domain, filled in from reference TRBV7-9 and TRBJ1-5, reads DTGVSQNPRHKITKRGQNVTFRCDPISEHNRLYWYRQTLGQGPEFLTYFQNEAQLEKSRLLSDRFSAERPKGSFSTLEIQRTEQGDSAMYLCASSSRDSDQPQHFGDGTRLSIL.

This clone was found once. The chain couples TRBV7-9 to TRBJ2-1, with no clear D. Germline V gives CDR1 SEHNR, CDR2 FQNEAQ (reference sequence). CDR3 length equals 15 residues. V shed 5 bases and J shed 0 bases, with 11 bases lying between them. The CDR3 DNA reads as TGTGCCAGCAGCCCGTTTCCTAGCTCCTACAATGAGCAGTTCTTC. Protein sequence: CASSPFPSSYNEQFF.

The rearrangement links TRBV11-3 to TRBJ1-2; TRBD1 aligns across 9 bases. Germline CDR1 SGHNT, CDR2 YENEEA. The CDR3 is 15 residues long. V was pared by 5 bases and J by 4 bases, with 8 bases of the junction left unmatched. CDR3 nucleotide sequence: TGTGCCAGCAGCCCGCCGGGACAGGGCATCTATGGCTACACCTTC. Protein product: CASSPPGQGIYGYTF.

This chain links TRBV29-1 with TRBJ2-2; TRBD2 aligns across 7 bases. Germline V gives CDR1 SQVTM, CDR2 ANQGSEA. V lost 2 bases and J lost 5; bases outside the gene matches: 8. The CDR3 length is 15 residues. The CDR3 sequence is CSVERSSGDTGELFF. The CDR3 bases are TGCAGCGTTGAAAGATCAAGCGGGGATACCGGGGAGCTGTTTTTT.

The V and J genes are TRBV28 and TRBJ1-3; possible D gene TRBD1, 5 bases. Deletions cut 3 bases from V and 3 bases from J, with 9 bases between. The CDR3 sequence is 14 residues long. Germline V gene data show CDR1 as MDHEN and CDR2 as SYDVKM. CDR3 protein: CASSFIGGGNTIYF. CDR3 sequence (DNA): TGTGCCAGCAGTTTTATCGGGGGTGGAAACACCATATATTTT. Complete variable domain (other parts from reference TRBV28 and TRBJ1-3): DVKVTQSSRYLVKRTGEKVFLECVQDMDHENMFWYRQDPGLGLRLIYFSYDVKMKEKGDIPEGYSVSREKKERFSLILESASTNQTSMYLCASSFIGGGNTIYFGEGSWLTVV.

This clone showed up just once. This chain uses TRBV19 with TRBJ1-5, with 8 bases fitting TRBD1. J was trimmed by 0 bases and V by 10 bases; bases with no gene match: 8. CDR1 is LNHDA and CDR2 is SQIVND in the germline V gene (reference sequence). CDR3 length: 15 residues. The DNA for the CDR3 is TGTGCCACCCGGACAGGGTCAATTAGCAATCAGCCCCAGCATTTT. The encoded protein is CATRTGSISNQPQHF. Complete variable domain (other parts from reference TRBV19 and TRBJ1-5): DGGITQSPKYLFRKEGQNVTLSCEQNLNHDAMYWYRQDPGQGLRLIYYSQIVNDFQKGDIAEGYSVSREKKESFPLTVTSAQKNPTAFYLCATRTGSISNQPQHFGDGTRLSIL.

The chain carries TRBV10-2 and TRBJ1-2; perhaps TRBD1 as D (5 bases). Deletions cut 2 bases from V and 3 bases from J, with 10 bases between. This CDR3 is built from 14 residues. Germline V gives CDR1 WSHSY, CDR2 SAAADI. The CDR3 loop is CASSEAREDYGYTF. The CDR3 region has the DNA TGCGCCAGCAGTGAGGCCAGGGAGGACTATGGCTACACCTTC.

This CDR3 reads CASSLGAGEQFF. The CDR3 DNA sequence: TGTGCCAGCAGTTTGGGGGCGGGTGAGCAGTTCTTC. The chain uses TRBV27 and TRBJ2-1, with D possibly TRBD1 on 6 matching bases. This CDR3 is built from 12 residues. The V end was cut by 3 bases, the J end by 9 bases, with 9 bases between. Germline V gene sequence: CDR1 MNHEY, CDR2 SMNVEV (reference sequence).

The chain combines TRBV9 with TRBJ2-3; 11 bases line up with TRBD1. Germline-derived CDR1 and CDR2 are SGDLS and YYNGEE. The CDR3 loop spans 15 amino acids. Trimming cost V 3 bases and J 5 bases; bases outside gene matches: 5. CDR3 sequence: CASSERDRGKDTQYF. In DNA, the CDR3 is TGTGCCAGCAGCGAGAGGGACAGGGGGAAAGATACGCAGTATTTT. Full variable domain (remainder filled in from reference TRBV9 and TRBJ2-3): DSGVTQTPKHLITATGQRVTLRCSPRSGDLSVYWYQQSLDQGLQFLIQYYNGEERAKGNILERFSAQQFPDLHSELNLSSLELGDSALYFCASSERDRGKDTQYFGPGTRLTVL.